A selection of T cell receptor beta chains follows, all from one sample in a study of cytomegalovirus exposure and HLA in healthy donors. Assay used: immunoSEQ multiplex PCR; TCRdb lists only in-frame clones, some missing. Of some 160,000 clones in the sample, 79% were seen once. Sequenced: PBMCs. The receptors here all came from a woman aged 40 to 49 in good health and CMV-seronegative. The CDR3 runs from the conserved cysteine through the conserved F or W. Each record gives: J gene, D gene, clone size, V gene, CDR3 protein, CDR3 DNA. D genes are given only for firm matches. Size is omitted from some rows. Given values are once, few, many or a class for expanded clones.

j_gene: TRBJ2-2
d_gene: -
abundance: -
v_gene: TRBV28
CDR3aa: CASSSSVSGELFF
CDR3nt: TGTGCCAGCAGTTCTAGCGTATCCGGGGAGCTGTTTTTT

j_gene: TRBJ2-5
d_gene: TRBD1
abundance: -
v_gene: TRBV28
CDR3aa: CASSWEETGGVETQYF
CDR3nt: TGTGCCAGCAGTTGGGAGGAGACAGGGGGCGTAGAGACCCAGTACTTC

j_gene: TRBJ2-2
d_gene: -
abundance: -
v_gene: TRBV27
CDR3aa: CASSPLPTVNTGELFF
CDR3nt: TGTGCCAGCAGCCCCCTCCCCACAGTTAACACCGGGGAGCTGTTTTTT

j_gene: TRBJ2-7
d_gene: TRBD2
abundance: -
v_gene: TRBV11-2
CDR3aa: CASTQGGTSGIYEQYF
CDR3nt: TGTGCCAGCACCCAAGGGGGGACTAGCGGGATCTACGAGCAGTACTTC

j_gene: TRBJ1-1
d_gene: -
abundance: -
v_gene: TRBV18
CDR3aa: CASSPLQGSTEAFF
CDR3nt: TGTGCCAGCTCACCTCTACAGGGTAGCACTGAAGCTTTCTTT

j_gene: TRBJ2-2
d_gene: -
abundance: -
v_gene: TRBV16
CDR3aa: CASSQYRTGELFF
CDR3nt: TGTGCCAGCAGCCAATATCGGACCGGGGAGCTGTTTTTT

j_gene: TRBJ2-1
d_gene: -
abundance: -
v_gene: TRBV5-1
CDR3aa: CASSPRGQQYNEQFF
CDR3nt: TGCGCCAGCAGCCCGCGAGGACAGCAGTACAATGAGCAGTTCTTC

j_gene: TRBJ2-2
d_gene: TRBD2
abundance: -
v_gene: TRBV19
CDR3aa: CASSSGNNANTGELFF
CDR3nt: TGTGCCAGCTCTAGCGGGAACAACGCGAACACCGGGGAGCTGTTTTTT

j_gene: TRBJ2-1
d_gene: TRBD2
abundance: -
v_gene: TRBV10-3
CDR3aa: CAIKSGLAGASSYNEQFF
CDR3nt: TGTGCCATCAAATCGGGACTAGCGGGAGCGAGCTCCTACAATGAGCAGTTCTTC

j_gene: TRBJ2-2
d_gene: TRBD2
abundance: -
v_gene: TRBV7-3
CDR3aa: CASSLGLAGIRAGELFF
CDR3nt: TGTGCCAGCAGCTTGGGACTAGCGGGCATTCGGGCCGGGGAGCTGTTTTTT

j_gene: TRBJ2-6
d_gene: -
abundance: few
v_gene: TRBV2
CDR3aa: CASSVFGANVLTF
CDR3nt: TGTGCCAGCAGTGTATTTGGGGCCAACGTCCTGACTTTC

j_gene: TRBJ1-5
d_gene: -
abundance: -
v_gene: TRBV28
CDR3aa: CASIPTGFGQPQHF
CDR3nt: TGTGCCAGCATCCCTACAGGGTTTGGCCAGCCCCAGCATTTT

j_gene: TRBJ1-1
d_gene: -
abundance: -
v_gene: TRBV28
CDR3aa: CASRAEYGRAFF
CDR3nt: TGTGCCAGCAGGGCAGAGTACGGGAGAGCTTTCTTT

j_gene: TRBJ2-5
d_gene: TRBD1
abundance: few
v_gene: TRBV5-1
CDR3aa: CASSLRGQGEGRYQETQYF
CDR3nt: TGCGCCAGCAGCTTGCGAGGACAGGGGGAGGGACGGTACCAAGAGACCCAGTACTTC

j_gene: TRBJ2-3
d_gene: -
abundance: -
v_gene: TRBV2
CDR3aa: CASSQRGLNTDTQYF
CDR3nt: TGTGCCAGCAGTCAAAGAGGTCTTAACACAGATACGCAGTATTTT

j_gene: TRBJ1-4
d_gene: -
abundance: -
v_gene: TRBV10-3
CDR3aa: CAISESAGDEKLFF
CDR3nt: TGTGCCATCAGTGAGTCGGCGGGGGATGAAAAACTGTTTTTT

j_gene: TRBJ2-2
d_gene: TRBD1
abundance: -
v_gene: TRBV19
CDR3aa: CASSRPGQVGELFF
CDR3nt: TGTGCCAGTAGTCGACCGGGACAGGTCGGGGAGCTGTTTTTT

j_gene: TRBJ2-1
d_gene: -
abundance: -
v_gene: TRBV4-2
CDR3aa: CASSQGRSTGYNEQFF
CDR3nt: TGTGCCAGCAGCCAAGGCCGAAGTACGGGTTACAATGAGCAGTTCTTC

j_gene: TRBJ2-5
d_gene: -
abundance: -
v_gene: TRBV28
CDR3aa: CASSSGSLRQYF
CDR3nt: TGTGCCAGCAGTTCGGGATCCCTGCGCCAGTACTTC

j_gene: TRBJ1-5
d_gene: -
abundance: -
v_gene: TRBV19
CDR3aa: CASSIGDLNSNQPQHF
CDR3nt: TGTGCCAGTAGTATAGGAGATCTTAATAGCAATCAGCCCCAGCATTTT

j_gene: TRBJ2-7
d_gene: -
abundance: -
v_gene: TRBV30
CDR3aa: CAWSVGRSYEQYF
CDR3nt: TGTGCCTGGAGTGTAGGCAGGTCCTACGAGCAGTACTTC

j_gene: TRBJ2-1
d_gene: TRBD2
abundance: -
v_gene: TRBV28
CDR3aa: CASNGGVQYNEQFF
CDR3nt: TGTGCCAGCAACGGGGGGGTCCAGTACAATGAGCAGTTCTTC

j_gene: TRBJ2-7
d_gene: -
abundance: -
v_gene: TRBV7-2
CDR3aa: CASSLRGYEQYF
CDR3nt: TGTGCCAGCAGCTTAAGGGGTTACGAGCAGTACTTC

j_gene: TRBJ1-5
d_gene: -
abundance: -
v_gene: TRBV6-6
CDR3aa: CASSYQGGNQPQHF
CDR3nt: TGTGCCAGCAGTTACCAGGGAGGAAATCAGCCCCAGCATTTT

j_gene: TRBJ2-7
d_gene: TRBD2
abundance: -
v_gene: TRBV7-9
CDR3aa: CASSLDREAVYEQYF
CDR3nt: TGTGCCAGCAGCTTAGACCGGGAGGCAGTCTACGAGCAGTACTTC

j_gene: TRBJ2-5
d_gene: TRBD2
abundance: -
v_gene: TRBV5-4
CDR3aa: CASSLRTSGGPETQYF
CDR3nt: TGTGCCAGCAGCTTGCGGACTAGCGGGGGGCCCGAGACCCAGTACTTC

j_gene: TRBJ2-5
d_gene: TRBD1
abundance: -
v_gene: TRBV7-9
CDR3aa: CASSPRGTGEETQYF
CDR3nt: TGTGCCAGCAGCCCTAGGGGGACAGGGGAAGAGACCCAGTACTTC

j_gene: TRBJ2-7
d_gene: -
abundance: few
v_gene: TRBV2
CDR3aa: CASSEARNYEQYF
CDR3nt: TGTGCCAGCAGTGAGGCCAGGAATTACGAGCAGTACTTC

j_gene: TRBJ1-2
d_gene: -
abundance: -
v_gene: TRBV15
CDR3aa: CATSRGPGEGYTF
CDR3nt: TGTGCCACCAGCAGAGGCCCGGGGGAGGGCTACACCTTC

j_gene: TRBJ1-2
d_gene: -
abundance: -
v_gene: TRBV29-1
CDR3aa: CSVQAFSGFGYTF
CDR3nt: TGCAGCGTTCAGGCTTTTTCTGGGTTTGGCTACACCTTC

j_gene: TRBJ2-1
d_gene: TRBD2
abundance: -
v_gene: TRBV9
CDR3aa: CASSVVAGSYNEQFF
CDR3nt: TGTGCCAGCAGCGTTGTAGCGGGGAGCTACAATGAGCAGTTCTTC

j_gene: TRBJ1-5
d_gene: -
abundance: -
v_gene: TRBV7-6
CDR3aa: CASSLGNPGERNQPQHF
CDR3nt: TGTGCCAGCAGCTTAGGTAATCCAGGGGAGCGCAATCAGCCCCAGCATTTT